The 3 T cell receptor beta chains in this list originate from one sample, sequenced in a study of cytomegalovirus exposure and HLA in healthy donors. Primers for the PCR totalled 60 Vbeta and 13 Jbeta. The data were produced by immunoSEQ multiplex PCR, yet TCRdb's version contains in-frame clones alone and is incomplete. This table has some 200,000 clones, over 60% appearing once. Sequencing was carried out using PBMCs. These receptors all come from a man between 18 and 35 years old in good health and CMV-seronegative.

This chain joins TRBV10-3 and TRBJ2-5, with TRBD2 identical over 13 bases. The CDR3 sequence is 14 residues long. V was clipped by 6 bases and J by 3 bases; unmatched bases: 1. Germline assignment: CDR1 ENHRY and CDR2 SYGVKD. The CDR3 loop reads CAISGLAGEETQYF. In DNA, the CDR3 is TGTGCCATCAGCGGACTAGCGGGAGAAGAGACCCAGTACTTC.

The rearrangement uses TRBV27 and TRBJ2-5, with 16 positions matching TRBD2. The CDR3 is made up of 16 amino acids. V was pared by 6 bases and J by 5 bases, with 6 bases of the junction left unmatched. CDR1 is MNHEY and CDR2 is SMNVEV in the germline V gene (reference sequence). The CDR3 spells CASRSGTSGRGETQYF. CDR3 sequence (DNA): TGTGCCAGCAGGTCTGGGACTAGCGGGAGGGGGGAGACCCAGTACTTC.

The chain uses TRBV19 and TRBJ2-2; maybe TRBD1 (6 bases). CDR3 length equals 14 residues. V lost 1 base to trimming and J lost 5 bases, with 8 bases between them. CDR1 LNHDA and CDR2 SQIVND come from the germline V gene (reference sequence). The CDR3: CASSIAGVTGELFF. The DNA for the CDR3 is TGTGCCAGTAGTATAGCAGGGGTAACCGGGGAGCTGTTTTTT. The whole variable domain, remainder taken from reference TRBV19 and TRBJ2-2, is DGGITQSPKYLFRKEGQNVTLSCEQNLNHDAMYWYRQDPGQGLRLIYYSQIVNDFQKGDIAEGYSVSREKKESFPLTVTSAQKNPTAFYLCASSIAGVTGELFFGEGSRLTVL.